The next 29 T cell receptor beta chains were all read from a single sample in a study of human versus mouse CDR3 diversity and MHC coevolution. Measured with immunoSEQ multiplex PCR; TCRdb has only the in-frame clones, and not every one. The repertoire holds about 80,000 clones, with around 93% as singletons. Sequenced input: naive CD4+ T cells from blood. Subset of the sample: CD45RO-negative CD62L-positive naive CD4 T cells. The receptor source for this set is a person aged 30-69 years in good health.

The DNA of the CDR3 is TGTGCCAGCAGTGGCCGGGGGACCCTAGGCGAGCAGTACTTC. Protein sequence: CASSGRGTLGEQYF. The V and J genes are TRBV11-1 and TRBJ2-7, with D possibly TRBD2 on 6 matching bases. This CDR3 contains 14 residues. The V end lost 6 bases, the J end lost 6 bases, and 18 bases lay between the germline ends. From germline, CDR1 is SGHAT and CDR2 FQDESV (reference sequence).

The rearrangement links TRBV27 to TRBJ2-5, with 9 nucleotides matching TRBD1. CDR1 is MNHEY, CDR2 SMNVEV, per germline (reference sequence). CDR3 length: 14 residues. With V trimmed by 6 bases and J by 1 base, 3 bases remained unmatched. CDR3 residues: CASREQGAQETQYF. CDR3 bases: TGTGCCAGCAGAGAACAGGGGGCCCAAGAGACCCAGTACTTC.

CDR3 amino acids: CASSTGLAGAKNIQYF. CDR3 in DNA: TGTGCCAGCAGCACGGGACTAGCGGGAGCCAAAAACATTCAGTACTTC. This chain uses TRBV5-4 with TRBJ2-4; 12 bases fit TRBD2. The V gene end was trimmed by 4 bases and the J gene end by 0 bases; junction bases not matched to a gene: 2. The CDR3 runs to 16 residues. Germline CDR1 reads SGHNT; CDR2 reads YYREEE (reference sequence). Full variable domain (remainder filled in from reference TRBV5-4 and TRBJ2-4): ETGVTQSPTHLIKTRGQQVTLRCSSQSGHNTVSWYQQALGQGPQFIFQYYREEENGRGNFPPRFSGLQFPNYSSELNVNALELDDSALYLCASSTGLAGAKNIQYFGAGTRLSVL.

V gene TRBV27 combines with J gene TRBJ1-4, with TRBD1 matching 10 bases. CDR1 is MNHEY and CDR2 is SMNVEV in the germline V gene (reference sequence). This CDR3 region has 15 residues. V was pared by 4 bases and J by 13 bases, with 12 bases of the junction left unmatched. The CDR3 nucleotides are TGTGCCAGCAGTTCGCCGGGACAGGGGAAGGAGGGACTGTTTTTT. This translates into CASSSPGQGKEGLFF.

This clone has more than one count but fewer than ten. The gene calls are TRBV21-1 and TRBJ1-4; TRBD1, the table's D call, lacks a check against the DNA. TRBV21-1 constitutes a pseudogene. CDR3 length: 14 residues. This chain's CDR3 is CASSKDRALAKLFF. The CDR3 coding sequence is TGTGCCAGCAGCAAGGACAGGGCCCTTGCAAAACTGTTTTTT.

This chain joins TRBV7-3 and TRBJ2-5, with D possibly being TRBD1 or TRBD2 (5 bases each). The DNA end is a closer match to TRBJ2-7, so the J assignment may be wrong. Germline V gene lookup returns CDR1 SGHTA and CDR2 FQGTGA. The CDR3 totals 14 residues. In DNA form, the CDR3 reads TGTGCCAGCAGCCCCGGTGGGGGCTCCTACGAGCAGTACTTC. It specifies CASSPGGGSYEQYF.

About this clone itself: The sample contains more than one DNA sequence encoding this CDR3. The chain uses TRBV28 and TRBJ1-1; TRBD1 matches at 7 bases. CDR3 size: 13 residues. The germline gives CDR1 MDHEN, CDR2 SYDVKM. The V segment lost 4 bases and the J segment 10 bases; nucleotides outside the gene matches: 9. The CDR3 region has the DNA TGTGCCAGCAGTTCCGAGACAGGGAGCTCAGCTTTCTTT. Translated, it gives CASSSETGSSAFF.

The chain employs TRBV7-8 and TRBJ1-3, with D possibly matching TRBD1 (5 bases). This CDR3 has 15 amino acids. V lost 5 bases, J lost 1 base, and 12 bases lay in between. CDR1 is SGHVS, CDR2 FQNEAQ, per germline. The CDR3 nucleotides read TGTGCCAGCAGCGGGGGGACTTTTTCTGGAAACACCATATATTTT. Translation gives CASSGGTFSGNTIYF.

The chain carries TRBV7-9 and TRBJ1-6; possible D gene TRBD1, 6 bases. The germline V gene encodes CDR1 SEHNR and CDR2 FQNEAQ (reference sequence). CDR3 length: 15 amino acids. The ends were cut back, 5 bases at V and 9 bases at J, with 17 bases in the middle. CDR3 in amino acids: CASSPRVVDSSPLHF. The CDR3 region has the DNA TGTGCCAGCAGCCCCAGGGTAGTGGACAGTTCACCCCTCCACTTT.

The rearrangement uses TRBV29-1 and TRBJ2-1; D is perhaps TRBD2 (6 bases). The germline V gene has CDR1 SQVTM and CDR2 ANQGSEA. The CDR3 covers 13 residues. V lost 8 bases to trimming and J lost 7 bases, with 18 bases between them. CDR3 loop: CSFRDSRWNEQFF. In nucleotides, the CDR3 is TGCAGCTTCCGGGACTCCCGGTGGAATGAGCAGTTCTTC.

CDR3 nucleotides: TGCAGCGTTGAGAGGCAACTGTCCCGCGAGCAGTACTTC. Translation gives CSVERQLSREQYF. V usage is TRBV29-1 and J usage is TRBJ2-7; D not resolved. V shed 3 bases and J shed 6 bases, with 15 bases lying between them. Looked up from germline, CDR1 is SQVTM and CDR2 is ANQGSEA. The CDR3 is made up of 13 amino acids.

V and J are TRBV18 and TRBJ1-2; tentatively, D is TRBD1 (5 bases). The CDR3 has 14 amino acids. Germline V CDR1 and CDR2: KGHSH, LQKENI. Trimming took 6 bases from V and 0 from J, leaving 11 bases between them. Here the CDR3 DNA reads TGTGCCAGCTCCCCGGGGGTATCTAACTATGGCTACACCTTC. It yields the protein CASSPGVSNYGYTF.

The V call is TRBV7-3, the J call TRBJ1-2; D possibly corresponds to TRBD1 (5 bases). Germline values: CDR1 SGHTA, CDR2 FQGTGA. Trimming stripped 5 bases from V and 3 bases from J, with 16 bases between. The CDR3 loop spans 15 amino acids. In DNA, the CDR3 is TGTGCCAGCAGCCCCAATCATCAGGGTGACTATGGCTACACCTTC. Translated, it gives CASSPNHQGDYGYTF. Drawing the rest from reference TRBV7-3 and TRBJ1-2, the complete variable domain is GAGVSQTPSNKVTEKGKYVELRCDPISGHTALYWYRQSLGQGPEFLIYFQGTGAADDSGLPNDRFFAVRPEGSVSTLKIQRTERGDSAVYLCASSPNHQGDYGYTFGSGTRLTVV.

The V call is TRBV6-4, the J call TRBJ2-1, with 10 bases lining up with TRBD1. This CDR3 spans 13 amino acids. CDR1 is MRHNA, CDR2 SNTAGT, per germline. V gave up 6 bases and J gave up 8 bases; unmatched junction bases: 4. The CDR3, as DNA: TGTGCCAGCAGCCGGGACAGGGGCGATGAGCAGTTCTTC. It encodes CASSRDRGDEQFF.

CDR3 in DNA: TGTGCCAGCAGCTTGGACAGGGTTGGACTGTTTTTT. This codes for CASSLDRVGLFF. The chain has TRBV11-2 and TRBJ1-4; 8 bases are a match to TRBD1. V shed 3 bases, J shed 13 bases, and the junction held 4 bases outside the gene matches. Germline CDR1 reads SGHAT; CDR2 reads FQNNGV. The length of the CDR3 is 12 residues.

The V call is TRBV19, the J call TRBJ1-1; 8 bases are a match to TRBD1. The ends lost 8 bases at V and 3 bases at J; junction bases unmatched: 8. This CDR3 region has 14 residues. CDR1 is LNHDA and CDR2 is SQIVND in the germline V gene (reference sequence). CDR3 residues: CASLETGVDTEAFF. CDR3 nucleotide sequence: TGTGCCAGTCTGGAGACAGGGGTGGACACTGAAGCTTTCTTT.

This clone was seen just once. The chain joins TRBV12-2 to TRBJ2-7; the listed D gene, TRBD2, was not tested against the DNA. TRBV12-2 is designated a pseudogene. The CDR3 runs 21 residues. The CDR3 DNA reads TGTGCAAGTCGGCTCCTAACTACTCTAGCGGGGAAACCTACCGGGTTTAACGAGCAGTACTTC. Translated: CASRLLTTLAGKPTGFNEQYF.

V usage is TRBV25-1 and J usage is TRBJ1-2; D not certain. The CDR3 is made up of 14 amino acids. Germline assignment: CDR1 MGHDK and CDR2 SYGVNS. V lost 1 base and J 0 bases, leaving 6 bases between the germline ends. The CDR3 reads CASSESPTNYGYTF. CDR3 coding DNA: TGTGCCAGCAGTGAATCGCCTACTAACTATGGCTACACCTTC.

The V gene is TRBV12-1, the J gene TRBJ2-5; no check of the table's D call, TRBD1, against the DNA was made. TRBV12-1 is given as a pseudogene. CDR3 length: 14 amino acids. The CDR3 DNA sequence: TGTGCCAGCAGCCCATACAGGGCCGAAGAGACCCAGTACTTC. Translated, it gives CASSPYRAEETQYF.

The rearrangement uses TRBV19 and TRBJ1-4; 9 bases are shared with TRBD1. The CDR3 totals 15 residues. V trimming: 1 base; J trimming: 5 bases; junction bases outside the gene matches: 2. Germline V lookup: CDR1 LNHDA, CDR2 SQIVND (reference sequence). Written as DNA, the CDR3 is TGTGCCAGTAGTATAGGGGACAGGGACAATGAAAAACTGTTTTTT. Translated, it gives CASSIGDRDNEKLFF.

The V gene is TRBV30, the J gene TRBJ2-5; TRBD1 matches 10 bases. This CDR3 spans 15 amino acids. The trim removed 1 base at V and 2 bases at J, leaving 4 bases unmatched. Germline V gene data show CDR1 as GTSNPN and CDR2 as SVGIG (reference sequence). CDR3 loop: CAWSARTGGQETQYF. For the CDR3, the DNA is TGTGCCTGGAGTGCTCGGACAGGGGGTCAAGAGACCCAGTACTTC.

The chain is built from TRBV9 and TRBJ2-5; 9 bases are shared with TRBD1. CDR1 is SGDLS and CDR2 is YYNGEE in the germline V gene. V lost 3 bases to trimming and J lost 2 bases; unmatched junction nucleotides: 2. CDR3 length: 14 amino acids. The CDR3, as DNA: TGTGCCAGCAGCGCCGACAGGGGGCAAGAGACCCAGTACTTC. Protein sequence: CASSADRGQETQYF. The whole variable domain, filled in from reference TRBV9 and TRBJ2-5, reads DSGVTQTPKHLITATGQRVTLRCSPRSGDLSVYWYQQSLDQGLQFLIQYYNGEERAKGNILERFSAQQFPDLHSELNLSSLELGDSALYFCASSADRGQETQYFGPGTRLLVL.

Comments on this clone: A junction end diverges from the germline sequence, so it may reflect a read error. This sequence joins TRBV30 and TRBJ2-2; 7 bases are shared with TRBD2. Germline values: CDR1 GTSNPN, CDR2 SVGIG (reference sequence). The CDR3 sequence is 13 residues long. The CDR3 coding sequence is TGTGCCGGGAGCGGGAAATTAGCCGGGGAGCTGTTTTTT. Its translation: CAGSGKLAGELFF.

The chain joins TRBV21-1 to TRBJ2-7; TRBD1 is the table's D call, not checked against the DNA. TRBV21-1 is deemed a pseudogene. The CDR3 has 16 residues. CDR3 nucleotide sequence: TGTGCCAGCAGCAAACGCGGGACAGGGCGAGCCTACGAGCAGTACTTC. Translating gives CASSKRGTGRAYEQYF.

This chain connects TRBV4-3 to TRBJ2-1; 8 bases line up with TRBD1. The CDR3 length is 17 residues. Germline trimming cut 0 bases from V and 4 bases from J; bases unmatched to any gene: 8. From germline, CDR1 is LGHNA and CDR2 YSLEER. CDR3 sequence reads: CASSQDTAGGDYNEQFF. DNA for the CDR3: TGCGCCAGCAGCCAAGATACGGCAGGGGGCGATTACAATGAGCAGTTCTTC.

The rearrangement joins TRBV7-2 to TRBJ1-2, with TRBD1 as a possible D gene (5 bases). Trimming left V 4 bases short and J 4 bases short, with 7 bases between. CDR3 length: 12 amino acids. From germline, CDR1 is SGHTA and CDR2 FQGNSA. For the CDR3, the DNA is TGTGCCAGCAGCTCTGACAGCTATGGCTACACCTTC. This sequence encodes CASSSDSYGYTF.

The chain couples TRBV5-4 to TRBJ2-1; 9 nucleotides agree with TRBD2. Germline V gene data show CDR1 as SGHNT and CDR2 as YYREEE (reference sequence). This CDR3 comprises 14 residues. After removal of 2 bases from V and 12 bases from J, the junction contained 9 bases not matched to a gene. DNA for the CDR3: TGTGCCAGCAGCTTTACAAGCGGGGGGTCCAGGCAGTTCTTC. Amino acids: CASSFTSGGSRQFF.

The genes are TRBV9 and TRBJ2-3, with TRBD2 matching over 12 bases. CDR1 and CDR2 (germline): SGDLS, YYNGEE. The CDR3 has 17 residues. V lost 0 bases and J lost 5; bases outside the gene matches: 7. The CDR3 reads CASSVDPSGGAKDTQYF. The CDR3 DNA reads TGTGCCAGCAGCGTAGACCCTAGCGGGGGGGCCAAAGATACGCAGTATTTT.

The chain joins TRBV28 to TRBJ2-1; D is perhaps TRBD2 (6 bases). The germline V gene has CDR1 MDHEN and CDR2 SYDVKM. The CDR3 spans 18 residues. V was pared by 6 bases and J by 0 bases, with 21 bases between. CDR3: CASSPPPASVSSYNEQFF. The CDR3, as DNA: TGTGCCAGCAGCCCCCCTCCGGCTAGCGTTAGCTCCTACAATGAGCAGTTCTTC.